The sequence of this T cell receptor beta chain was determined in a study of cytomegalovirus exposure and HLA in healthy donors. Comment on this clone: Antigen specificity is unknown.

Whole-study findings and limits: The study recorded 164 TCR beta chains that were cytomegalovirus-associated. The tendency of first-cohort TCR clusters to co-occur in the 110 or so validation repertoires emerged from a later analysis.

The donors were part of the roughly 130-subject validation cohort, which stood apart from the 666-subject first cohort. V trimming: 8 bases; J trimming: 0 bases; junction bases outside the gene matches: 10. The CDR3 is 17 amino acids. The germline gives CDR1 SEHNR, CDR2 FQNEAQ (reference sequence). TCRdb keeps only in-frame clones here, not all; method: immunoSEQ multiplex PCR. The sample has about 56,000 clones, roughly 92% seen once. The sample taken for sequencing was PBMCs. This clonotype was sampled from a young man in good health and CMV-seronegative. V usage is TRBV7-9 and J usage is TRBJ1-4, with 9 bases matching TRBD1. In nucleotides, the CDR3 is TGTGCCAGCCGACGGGGACAGGGATCATCAACTAATGAAAAACTGTTTTTT. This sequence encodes CASRRGQGSSTNEKLFF.